This T cell receptor (beta chain) was identified during a study of OX40 agonist ivuxolimab in advanced cancers. Samples were taken at baseline and on day 1 of cycles 4 and 7. Germline values: CDR1 MNHNS, CDR2 SASEGT. The CDR3 runs 14 residues. The V gene end was trimmed by 7 bases and the J gene end by 3 bases; junction bases not matched to a gene: 6. Data came from immunoSEQ multiplex PCR; TCRdb stores just in-frame clones and leaves some out. The sample shows 50,000 to 65,000 clones, about 88% of them seen only once. This chain links TRBV6-1 with TRBJ1-1; 9 nucleotides match TRBD1. The TCR sequence derives from an adult with an advanced solid tumor such as melanoma, head and neck, liver or kidney cancer. The input for sequencing was CD4+ or CD8+ T cells sorted from blood, taken in a trial of the OX40 agonist ivuxolimab. CDR3: CASTRDREDTEAFF. The CDR3 bases are TGTGCCAGCACCCGGGACAGGGAGGACACTGAAGCTTTCTTT.